This T cell receptor beta chain was recovered during a study of T cell repertoires in cytomegalovirus infection. Notes on the study in general: In two of eight donors, the top clonotype was HLA-C-restricted CMV-specific.

Germline-derived CDR1 and CDR2 are LNHDA and SQIVND (reference sequence). Trimming removed 6 bases at V and 0 bases at J, with 6 bases between. This CDR3 is built from 13 residues. About this clonotype: Its antigen is unidentified.

TCRdb independently ran MiXCR on the reads; one entry per CDR3 protein. The sample records about 770,000 distinct CDR3 sequences, under 35% being singletons. The sequenced sample was cultured CD8+ T cells from PBMCs, obtained from culture after CMV antigen stimulation. The chain employs TRBV19 and TRBJ1-5, with D possibly being TRBD1 (6 bases). The sequence came from a human donor in good health (CMV status not recorded). Some clones in this sample may be carry-over from other donors' samples. The CDR3 reads CASRGGSNQPQHF. The CDR3 DNA reads as TGTGCCAGTAGAGGGGGTAGCAATCAGCCCCAGCATTTT.